This is a list of T cell receptor beta chains from one sample in a study of cytomegalovirus exposure and HLA in healthy donors. Method: immunoSEQ multiplex PCR; TCRdb's copy keeps in-frame clones and lacks some. The table for this sample gives around 57,000 clones. The sample was PBMCs. Receptors originate from a woman aged 50 to 65 in good health and CMV-seropositive. The CDR3 runs from the conserved cysteine through the conserved F or W. D genes are given only for firm matches.

D: .
V: TRBV29-1
J: TRBJ1-2
CDR3: CSVGQSNYGYTF
DNA: TGCAGCGTTGGACAGTCTAACTATGGCTACACCTTC

D: .
V: TRBV19
J: TRBJ2-2
CDR3: CASSIGGMWAGELFF
DNA: TGTGCCAGTAGTATAGGAGGGATGTGGGCCGGGGAGCTGTTTTTT

D: .
V: TRBV18
J: TRBJ1-2
CDR3: CASSPNENYGYTF
DNA: TGTGCCAGCTCACCAAACGAGAACTATGGCTACACCTTC

D: .
V: TRBV4-2
J: TRBJ2-3
CDR3: CASSLLIGGTDTQYF
DNA: TGTGCCAGCAGCCTGCTGATAGGGGGCACAGATACGCAGTATTTT

D: TRBD1
V: TRBV29-1
J: TRBJ2-1
CDR3: CSVEDYGDSFVNEQFF
DNA: TGCAGCGTTGAAGATTATGGGGACAGCTTTGTTAATGAGCAGTTCTTC

D: TRBD2
V: TRBV2
J: TRBJ2-5
CDR3: CASRRETSAQETQYF
DNA: TGTGCCAGCAGGAGAGAGACTAGCGCTCAAGAGACCCAGTACTTC

D: .
V: TRBV5-6
J: TRBJ2-2
CDR3: CASSLVSRTGELFF
DNA: TGTGCCAGCAGCTTGGTGTCCCGTACCGGGGAGCTGTTTTTT

D: TRBD2
V: TRBV6-1
J: TRBJ2-7
CDR3: CATGLAGPYEQYF
DNA: TGTGCCACCGGACTAGCGGGACCTTACGAGCAGTACTTC

D: .
V: TRBV18
J: TRBJ1-5
CDR3: CASSLQRGIRPSNQPQHF
DNA: TGTGCCAGCTCACTCCAACGGGGGATCCGCCCTAGCAATCAGCCCCAGCATTTT

D: .
V: TRBV5-1
J: TRBJ2-1
CDR3: CASTKGEHSYNEQFF
DNA: TGCGCCAGTACAAAGGGAGAACACTCCTACAATGAGCAGTTCTTC

D: .
V: TRBV5-1
J: TRBJ2-1
CDR3: CASSDEDSNEQFF
DNA: TGCGCCAGCAGCGATGAGGACAGCAATGAGCAGTTCTTC

D: .
V: TRBV4-1
J: TRBJ2-5
CDR3: CASSQGPEGTQYF
DNA: TGCGCCAGCAGCCAAGGGCCGGAGGGGACCCAGTACTTC

D: .
V: TRBV5-4
J: TRBJ2-7
CDR3: CASSLHTNTEQYF
DNA: TGTGCCAGCAGCTTGCACACTAATACCGAGCAGTACTTC

D: TRBD1
V: TRBV10-3
J: TRBJ1-4
CDR3: CAISEPGQGWEKLFF
DNA: TGTGCCATCAGTGAGCCCGGACAGGGGTGGGAAAAACTGTTTTTT

D: .
V: TRBV19
J: TRBJ2-1
CDR3: CASIATSRRANEQFF
DNA: TGTGCCAGTATCGCGACCTCTCGGAGGGCCAATGAGCAGTTCTTC

D: TRBD1
V: TRBV4-1
J: TRBJ1-2
CDR3: CASSQDPTGVQSYGYTF
DNA: TGCGCCAGCAGCCAAGATCCGACAGGGGTTCAGAGCTATGGCTACACCTTC

D: .
V: TRBV2
J: TRBJ1-5
CDR3: CASTPGGLLGNQPQHF
DNA: TGTGCCAGCACCCCTGGGGGCCTTTTGGGCAATCAGCCCCAGCATTTT

D: .
V: TRBV4-3
J: TRBJ1-2
CDR3: CASSQETGNYGYTF
DNA: TGCGCCAGCAGCCAAGAGACAGGCAACTATGGCTACACCTTC

D: .
V: TRBV25-1
J: TRBJ2-2
CDR3: CASSEIGSAGELFF
DNA: TGTGCCAGCAGTGAAATCGGGTCCGCCGGGGAGCTGTTTTTT

D: .
V: TRBV5-6
J: TRBJ1-2
CDR3: CASTAGGIRNGYTF
DNA: TGTGCCAGCACGGCGGGGGGCATAAGGAATGGCTACACCTTC

D: .
V: TRBV19
J: TRBJ1-1
CDR3: CASNPRENTEAFF
DNA: TGTGCCAGTAACCCCCGGGAGAACACTGAAGCTTTCTTT

D: TRBD2
V: TRBV18
J: TRBJ2-3
CDR3: CASSLLLATRTDTQYF
DNA: TGTGCCAGCTCTCTCTTACTAGCGACGCGCACAGATACGCAGTATTTT

D: .
V: TRBV4-2
J: TRBJ1-1
CDR3: CASSQGGAGVEAFF
DNA: TGTGCCAGCAGCCAAGGTGGGGCAGGGGTGGAAGCTTTCTTT

D: .
V: TRBV7-6
J: TRBJ2-7
CDR3: CASSFGELGEQYF
DNA: TGTGCCAGCAGCTTCGGGGAGCTGGGCGAGCAGTACTTC

D: TRBD1
V: TRBV19
J: TRBJ2-4
CDR3: CASSPRDSSLAKNIQYF
DNA: TGTGCCAGTAGTCCCCGGGACAGTTCACTAGCCAAAAACATTCAGTACTTC

D: TRBD1
V: TRBV7-9
J: TRBJ2-1
CDR3: CASSFRGQGWTSDNEQFF
DNA: TGTGCCAGCAGCTTTCGGGGACAGGGCTGGACATCCGACAATGAGCAGTTCTTC

D: .
V: TRBV5-6
J: TRBJ1-2
CDR3: CASSLEPLVYGYTF
DNA: TGTGCCAGCAGCTTGGAGCCGCTAGTCTATGGCTACACCTTC

D: .
V: TRBV19
J: TRBJ1-1
CDR3: CATGGFTEAFF
DNA: TGTGCCACCGGAGGGTTTACTGAAGCTTTCTTT

D: .
V: TRBV5-1
J: TRBJ2-6
CDR3: CASSGRGQVSSGANVLTF
DNA: TGCGCCAGCAGCGGCCGGGGTCAGGTTAGCTCTGGGGCCAACGTCCTGACTTTC

D: TRBD2
V: TRBV10-3
J: TRBJ2-3
CDR3: CAIRKTSGSTDTQYF
DNA: TGTGCCATCAGAAAAACTAGCGGGAGTACAGATACGCAGTATTTT

D: .
V: TRBV6-5
J: TRBJ2-1
CDR3: CASGPSVSPYNEQFF
DNA: TGTGCCAGCGGCCCTAGCGTTTCACCCTACAATGAGCAGTTCTTC

D: TRBD1
V: TRBV27
J: TRBJ1-1
CDR3: CASSLFLPRDSEAFF
DNA: TGTGCCAGCAGTTTATTCCTGCCCCGGGACAGTGAAGCTTTCTTT

D: TRBD2
V: TRBV6-6
J: TRBJ2-7
CDR3: CASSYPGLAAYEQYF
DNA: TGTGCCAGCAGTTACCCGGGACTAGCAGCCTACGAGCAGTACTTC

D: .
V: TRBV7-9
J: TRBJ1-6
CDR3: CASSLEQYNSPLHF
DNA: TGTGCCAGCAGCTTAGAACAGTATAATTCACCCCTCCACTTT

D: .
V: TRBV6-1
J: TRBJ1-6
CDR3: CASDQGHNSPLHF
DNA: TGTGCCAGCGATCAGGGGCATAATTCACCCCTCCACTTT

D: .
V: TRBV6-5
J: TRBJ1-5
CDR3: CASSPQGVSNQPQHF
DNA: TGTGCCAGCAGTCCACAGGGAGTCAGCAATCAGCCCCAGCATTTT

D: TRBD2
V: TRBV5-1
J: TRBJ2-1
CDR3: CASSPVTSGVGNEQFF
DNA: TGCGCCAGCAGCCCCGTGACTAGCGGGGTAGGCAATGAGCAGTTCTTC

D: .
V: TRBV7-8
J: TRBJ1-4
CDR3: CASSLATGKLFF
DNA: TGTGCCAGCAGCTTAGCAACCGGAAAACTGTTTTTT

D: .
V: TRBV9
J: TRBJ1-5
CDR3: CASSPGVSNQPQHF
DNA: TGTGCCAGCAGCCCAGGGGTTAGCAATCAGCCCCAGCATTTT

D: TRBD1
V: TRBV5-1
J: TRBJ2-7
CDR3: CASSRDRAYEQYF
DNA: TGCGCCAGCAGCAGAGACAGGGCCTACGAGCAGTACTTC

D: .
V: TRBV5-4
J: TRBJ1-2
CDR3: CASSDLVGANYGYTF
DNA: TGTGCCAGCAGCGATTTGGTTGGAGCGAACTATGGCTACACCTTC

D: .
V: TRBV23-1
J: TRBJ1-1
CDR3: CASSLGHHTATEAFF
DNA: TGCGCCAGCAGTCTTGGACACCACACTGCAACAGAAGCTTTCTTT

D: TRBD1
V: TRBV4-1
J: TRBJ2-6
CDR3: CASTQGQLSGANVLTF
DNA: TGCGCCAGCACCCAGGGACAGCTCTCTGGGGCCAACGTCCTGACTTTC

D: TRBD1
V: TRBV28
J: TRBJ2-7
CDR3: CASSPGTGFGRQYF
DNA: TGTGCCAGCAGTCCTGGGACAGGGTTTGGTCGGCAGTACTTC

D: .
V: TRBV14
J: TRBJ2-1
CDR3: CASSQEMTVEQFF
DNA: TGTGCCAGCAGCCAAGAAATGACAGTTGAGCAGTTCTTC

D: .
V: TRBV10-1
J: TRBJ1-1
CDR3: CASSESLGGRTEAFF
DNA: TGCGCCAGCAGTGAGTCGTTGGGGGGTCGCACTGAAGCTTTCTTT

D: .
V: TRBV18
J: TRBJ2-3
CDR3: CASSSQIDTQYF
DNA: TGTGCCAGCTCTTCTCAGATAGATACGCAGTATTTT

D: TRBD2
V: TRBV30
J: TRBJ2-5
CDR3: CAWRSLGRGETQYF
DNA: TGTGCCTGGAGGTCTCTCGGGAGGGGAGAGACCCAGTACTTC

D: .
V: TRBV6-5
J: TRBJ1-1
CDR3: CASSYETGTEAFF
DNA: TGTGCCAGCAGTTACGAGACGGGCACTGAAGCTTTCTTT

D: TRBD1
V: TRBV5-1
J: TRBJ1-4
CDR3: CASSLQGATNEKLFF
DNA: TGCGCCAGCAGCTTGCAGGGGGCAACTAATGAAAAACTGTTTTTT

D: .
V: TRBV4-1
J: TRBJ1-2
CDR3: CASSPSRSGHPFYGYTF
DNA: TGCGCCAGCAGCCCTTCGAGATCGGGACACCCTTTCTATGGCTACACCTTC

D: .
V: TRBV6-4
J: TRBJ1-6
CDR3: CASTARTLSSYNSPLHF
DNA: TGTGCCAGCACCGCGAGGACACTTAGCTCCTATAATTCACCCCTCCACTTT

D: TRBD1
V: TRBV6-6
J: TRBJ1-2
CDR3: CASRWGDREFYTF
DNA: TGTGCCTCCAGGTGGGGGGACAGGGAGTTCTACACCTTC

D: TRBD2
V: TRBV11-2
J: TRBJ2-3
CDR3: CASSLFEKAGADTQYF
DNA: TGTGCCAGCAGCTTATTTGAGAAAGCGGGAGCAGATACGCAGTATTTT

D: TRBD2
V: TRBV6-5
J: TRBJ2-7
CDR3: CASSLAGGPLEQYF
DNA: TGTGCCAGCAGTTTAGCGGGAGGGCCCCTCGAGCAGTACTTC

D: TRBD2
V: TRBV7-8
J: TRBJ2-3
CDR3: CASSFSNTALAGGVNTQYF
DNA: TGTGCCAGCAGCTTTTCAAACACCGCACTAGCGGGGGGAGTAAATACGCAGTATTTT

D: TRBD1
V: TRBV10-3
J: TRBJ1-1
CDR3: CAIRTGTHTEAFF
DNA: TGTGCCATCAGGACAGGGACCCACACTGAAGCTTTCTTT